The rows below give T cell receptor beta chains drawn from one sample of a study of shared clonotypes between healthy human individuals. Repertoires were generated with immunoSEQ multiplex PCR, while TCRdb's copy carries only in-frame clones and drops some. Of over a million clones listed, around 97% are singletons. Sequencing input: naive CD4+ T cells sorted from blood. These receptors were collected from a man younger than 45 in good health. Both conserved end residues are part of each CDR3. A D gene is named only where the DNA matches it firmly. Clone size is given for some rows only: seen once, a few or many times, or a class if the clone is expanded.

len	d_gene	abundance	v_gene	j_gene	CDR3aa	CDR3nt
14	TRBD1	.	TRBV15	TRBJ2-2	CATRGTGARGELFF	TGTGCCACCAGGGGGACAGGGGCCCGGGGGGAGCTGTTTTTT
16	.	.	TRBV14	TRBJ1-3	CASSQDMGTSGNTIYF	TGTGCCAGCAGCCAAGATATGGGGACCTCTGGAAACACCATATATTTT
14	.	.	TRBV5-1	TRBJ2-7	CASSLDPRSYEQYF	TGCGCCAGCAGCTTGGATCCCCGCTCCTACGAGCAGTACTTC
13	.	.	TRBV28	TRBJ1-1	CASSLLGGTEAFF	TGTGCCAGCAGTTTACTAGGGGGGACTGAAGCTTTCTTT
15	TRBD2	.	TRBV11-3	TRBJ2-1	CASSLLTSGMDEQFF	TGTGCCAGCAGCTTACTAACTAGCGGGATGGATGAGCAGTTCTTC
15	TRBD2	.	TRBV7-2	TRBJ2-7	CASSAPSGNHYEQYF	TGTGCCAGCAGCGCGCCTAGCGGCAACCACTACGAGCAGTACTTC
13	.	.	TRBV10-2	TRBJ2-5	CASWSGSQETQYF	TGCGCCAGCTGGAGCGGGTCCCAAGAGACCCAGTACTTC
13	TRBD2	.	TRBV2	TRBJ2-3	CASMGGRRDTQYF	TGTGCCAGCATGGGGGGGAGGAGGGATACGCAGTATTTT
16	.	.	TRBV28	TRBJ2-1	CASSPLLLRDRNEQFF	TGTGCCAGCAGTCCCCTCCTCCTGCGGGATCGAAATGAGCAGTTCTTC
13	.	.	TRBV7-9	TRBJ2-1	CASSLAGFGEQFF	TGTGCCAGCAGCTTAGCCGGGTTCGGGGAGCAGTTCTTC
13	.	.	TRBV7-6	TRBJ1-4	CASTDNPNEKLFF	TGTGCCAGCACCGACAACCCCAATGAAAAACTGTTTTTT
18	TRBD2	.	TRBV7-2	TRBJ2-2	CASSLKGSGRAVSGELFF	TGTGCCAGCAGCTTAAAAGGTAGCGGGAGGGCCGTGTCCGGGGAGCTGTTTTTT
15	.	few	TRBV6-5	TRBJ1-4	CASTPSGLANEKLFF	TGTGCCAGCACCCCGTCGGGTCTTGCTAATGAAAAACTGTTTTTT
14	.	once	TRBV2	TRBJ2-2	CASSDRASTGELFF	TGTGCCAGCAGTGACAGGGCCTCCACCGGGGAGCTGTTTTTT
18	TRBD2	.	TRBV7-2	TRBJ2-3	CASSLAPTSGISTDTQYF	TGTGCCAGCAGCTTAGCGCCAACTAGCGGGATTAGCACAGATACGCAGTATTTT
12	.	.	TRBV19	TRBJ1-5	CASRGSNQPQHF	TGTGCCAGTAGAGGAAGCAATCAGCCCCAGCATTTT
13	.	.	TRBV6-1	TRBJ1-2	CASTFLGNYGYTF	TGTGCCAGCACCTTTTTGGGTAACTATGGCTACACCTTC
13	.	.	TRBV28	TRBJ1-5	CASSLDTGRSQHF	TGTGCCAGCAGTTTGGATACCGGGAGGTCCCAGCATTTT
14	TRBD1	.	TRBV11-2	TRBJ1-4	CASSYDRVNEKLFF	TGTGCCAGCAGCTACGACAGGGTTAATGAAAAACTGTTTTTT
13	.	.	TRBV30	TRBJ2-2	CAWGLTGTGELFF	TGTGCCTGGGGTTTGACTGGCACCGGGGAGCTGTTTTTT
14	.	.	TRBV11-2	TRBJ2-7	CASSLAPRIGEQYF	TGTGCCAGCAGCTTAGCCCCACGCATCGGCGAGCAGTACTTC
15	TRBD1	.	TRBV4-1	TRBJ2-7	CASSPGDRGPYEQYF	TGCGCCAGCAGCCCGGGCGACAGGGGTCCCTACGAGCAGTACTTC
15	TRBD1	.	TRBV25-1	TRBJ1-1	CASRDSLVMNTEAFF	TGTGCCAGCCGGGACAGCCTCGTTATGAACACTGAAGCTTTCTTT
13	.	.	TRBV6-5	TRBJ2-7	CASSPRASYEQYF	TGTGCCAGCAGTCCCCGGGCGTCCTACGAGCAGTACTTC
13	.	.	TRBV5-1	TRBJ2-5	CASSKQEQETQYF	TGCGCCAGCAGCAAACAGGAACAAGAGACCCAGTACTTC
15	TRBD1	.	TRBV9	TRBJ2-7	CASSPRTGPLDEQYF	TGTGCCAGCAGTCCAAGGACAGGGCCATTGGACGAGCAGTACTTC
14	.	.	TRBV5-5	TRBJ1-2	CASSLNEGPWGYTF	TGTGCCAGCAGCTTGAATGAGGGGCCTTGGGGCTACACCTTC
13	TRBD1	.	TRBV29-1	TRBJ1-4	CSVLRQGSGKLFF	TGCAGCGTTTTACGACAGGGTAGCGGAAAACTGTTTTTT
14	TRBD1	.	TRBV2	TRBJ2-7	CASSEDRVYYEQYF	TGTGCCAGCAGTGAGGACAGGGTTTACTACGAGCAGTACTTC
12	.	.	TRBV30	TRBJ2-5	CASKQDQETQYF	TGTGCCTCGAAGCAGGACCAAGAGACCCAGTACTTC
17	TRBD2	.	TRBV5-5	TRBJ2-3	CASSPFWRERQTDTQYF	TGTGCCAGCAGCCCCTTCTGGCGGGAGAGGCAAACAGATACGCAGTATTTT
13	TRBD2	.	TRBV11-2	TRBJ2-7	CASRERERYEQYF	TGTGCCAGCAGAGAGCGGGAGCGGTACGAGCAGTACTTC
18	TRBD2	.	TRBV28	TRBJ2-7	CASSSLRTSGRAHYEQYF	TGTGCCAGCAGTTCACTCCGAACTAGCGGGAGGGCCCACTACGAGCAGTACTTC
16	.	.	TRBV28	TRBJ2-5	CASSLGLRSGEETQYF	TGTGCCAGCAGTTTAGGCTTACGATCCGGGGAGGAGACCCAGTACTTC
14	.	once	TRBV11-3	TRBJ2-1	CASSPSRNYNEQFF	TGTGCCAGCAGCCCGAGTAGGAACTACAATGAGCAGTTCTTC
16	TRBD1	once	TRBV5-1	TRBJ1-1	CASSLVVSGGNTEAFF	TGCGCCAGCAGCTTGGTTGTGTCAGGGGGTAACACTGAAGCTTTCTTT
16	TRBD1	.	TRBV18	TRBJ1-1	CASSPPIAGGHTEAFF	TGTGCCAGCTCACCCCCTATTGCAGGGGGCCACACTGAAGCTTTCTTT
15	TRBD1	.	TRBV5-6	TRBJ1-1	CASSFTGGANTEAFF	TGTGCCAGCAGCTTTACAGGGGGCGCGAACACTGAAGCTTTCTTT
15	.	.	TRBV4-3	TRBJ1-3	CASSQEGSGGNTIYF	TGCGCCAGCAGCCAAGAAGGGAGCGGAGGAAACACCATATATTTT
14	.	once	TRBV19	TRBJ1-5	CASRSRLGNQPQHF	TGTGCCAGTAGGTCTCGATTGGGGAATCAGCCCCAGCATTTT
14	.	.	TRBV28	TRBJ2-7	CASSVRQTPYEQYF	TGTGCCAGCAGTGTCCGACAGACCCCCTACGAGCAGTACTTC
15	TRBD2	.	TRBV25-1	TRBJ2-7	CASSEDGGDFYEQYF	TGTGCCAGCAGTGAAGACGGGGGGGACTTCTACGAGCAGTACTTC
13	.	.	TRBV11-2	TRBJ2-7	CASSLNFVYEQYF	TGTGCCAGCAGCTTGAACTTTGTCTACGAGCAGTACTTC
15	TRBD2	.	TRBV10-1	TRBJ2-7	CASSARLADIEEQYF	TGCGCCAGCAGTGCCAGACTAGCGGATATAGAAGAGCAGTACTTC
15	TRBD2	.	TRBV10-3	TRBJ2-7	CAISVRAGGLYEQYF	TGTGCCATCAGTGTCCGAGCGGGAGGCCTCTACGAGCAGTACTTC
16	.	.	TRBV5-5	TRBJ1-3	CASSLEIRSSGNTIYF	TGTGCCAGCAGCTTGGAGATCCGGAGCTCTGGAAACACCATATATTTT
11	.	.	TRBV28	TRBJ2-7	CASSYGLEQYF	TGTGCCAGCAGTTATGGGCTCGAGCAGTACTTC
16	TRBD1	.	TRBV18	TRBJ1-1	CASSPRLGQAITEAFF	TGTGCCAGCTCACCACGTCTCGGACAGGCGATCACTGAAGCTTTCTTT
14	TRBD1	.	TRBV30	TRBJ2-7	CAWSPGQNRYEQYF	TGTGCCTGGAGCCCGGGACAGAATCGCTACGAGCAGTACTTC
16	TRBD2	.	TRBV7-8	TRBJ2-3	CASSLEVLAGADTQYF	TGTGCCAGCAGCTTAGAGGTGTTAGCGGGAGCGGATACGCAGTATTTT
17	TRBD2	.	TRBV11-2	TRBJ2-1	CASSLGTSGRAWNEQFF	TGTGCCAGCAGCCTAGGGACTAGCGGGAGGGCCTGGAATGAGCAGTTCTTC
11	.	once	TRBV4-2	TRBJ2-3	CASSQSDTQYF	TGTGCCAGCAGCCAGTCAGATACGCAGTATTTT
12	.	.	TRBV5-1	TRBJ2-3	CASSLLTDTQYF	TGCGCCAGCAGCTTGCTCACAGATACGCAGTATTTT
15	TRBD1	.	TRBV6-1	TRBJ1-2	CATRGLDRGGYGYTF	TGTGCCACCCGCGGGTTAGACAGGGGAGGCTATGGCTACACCTTC
15	.	.	TRBV5-1	TRBJ2-1	CASSLARTDYNEQFF	TGCGCCAGCAGCTTGGCTCGGACAGACTACAATGAGCAGTTCTTC
17	.	.	TRBV2	TRBJ2-3	CASRISRGPSLGDTQYF	TGTGCCAGCAGGATATCCAGGGGACCCTCATTAGGAGATACGCAGTATTTT
16	TRBD1	.	TRBV5-6	TRBJ1-1	CASSLHRQGTGVTAFF	TGTGCCAGCAGCTTACACCGACAGGGGACGGGGGTAACAGCTTTCTTT